At least ten counts were recorded for the clone carrying this T cell receptor (beta chain). Its antigen remains unknown. It was with a sample-barcoded 5' primer and a J-beta primer mix that a second PCR of about 6 to 11 cycles was run. TCRdb processed the 5' RACE reads anew with MiXCR; each CDR3 protein has one entry. This repertoire shows approximately 900,000 distinct CDR3 sequences, roughly 48% found once; its top ten account for roughly an eighth. The data were taken from a study of blood T cells in healthy people across ages. Whole-study results and caveats: The CMV status of each donor remained undetermined, and this could have confounded shifts in expanded clonotypes.

J gave up 5 bases and V 6 bases, and 10 bases lay outside the gene matches. The CDR3 is 17 residues long. Germline loops: CDR1 MDHEN, CDR2 SYDVKM. V usage is TRBV28 and J usage is TRBJ2-1, with TRBD2 identical over 13 bases. The sample consisted of blood. The receptor was derived from a man between 25 and 39 years old in good health. The CDR3 DNA is TGTGCCAGCAGCGAACTAGCGGGGGGGACGTTCGACAATGAGCAGTTCTTC. Translation gives CASSELAGGTFDNEQFF.